This T cell receptor beta chain was obtained from a study of blood T cell repertoires in COVID-19. Study in general: The study drew acute and convalescent COVID-19 samples from the United States, Italy and Spain. T cells, B-cell-depleted T cells, or PBMCs supplied cDNA or gDNA.

As originally analysed: Amplification from reference gene primers served as the basis for estimated nucleated cell counts. Measured with immunoSEQ multiplex PCR; TCRdb has only the in-frame clones, and not every one. V, J and clone size are those of that table, while D and trimming were read from the DNA. The sample has under 200,000 clones, 84% seen once. Germline V gene sequence: CDR1 LGHDT, CDR2 YNNKEL (reference sequence). The V gene end was trimmed by 1 base and the J gene end by 5 bases; junction bases not matched to a gene: 1. The length of the CDR3 is 13 residues. This chain joins TRBV3-1 (or the pseudogene TRBV3-2) and TRBJ2-7; 8 nucleotides line up with TRBD1. Material: peripheral blood. This clonotype originated in a man between 18 and 35 years old with active or convalescent COVID-19. CDR3 coding DNA: TGTGCCAGCAGCCAAGGGACAGGGAACGAGCAGTACTTC. This gives the protein CASSQGTGNEQYF.